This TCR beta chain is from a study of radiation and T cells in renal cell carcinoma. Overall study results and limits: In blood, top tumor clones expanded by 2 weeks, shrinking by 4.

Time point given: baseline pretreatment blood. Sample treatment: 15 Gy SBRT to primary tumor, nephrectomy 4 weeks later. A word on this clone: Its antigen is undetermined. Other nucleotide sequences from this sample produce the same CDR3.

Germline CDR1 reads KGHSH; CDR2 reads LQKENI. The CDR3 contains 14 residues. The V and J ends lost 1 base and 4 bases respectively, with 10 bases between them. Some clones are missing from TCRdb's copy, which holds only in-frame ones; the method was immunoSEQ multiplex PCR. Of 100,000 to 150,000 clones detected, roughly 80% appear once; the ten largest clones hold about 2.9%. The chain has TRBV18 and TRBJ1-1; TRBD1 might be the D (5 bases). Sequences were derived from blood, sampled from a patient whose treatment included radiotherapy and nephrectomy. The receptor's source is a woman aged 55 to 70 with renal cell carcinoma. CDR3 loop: CASSPQGKGTEAFF. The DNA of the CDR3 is TGTGCCAGCTCACCACAGGGGAAGGGCACTGAAGCTTTCTTT.